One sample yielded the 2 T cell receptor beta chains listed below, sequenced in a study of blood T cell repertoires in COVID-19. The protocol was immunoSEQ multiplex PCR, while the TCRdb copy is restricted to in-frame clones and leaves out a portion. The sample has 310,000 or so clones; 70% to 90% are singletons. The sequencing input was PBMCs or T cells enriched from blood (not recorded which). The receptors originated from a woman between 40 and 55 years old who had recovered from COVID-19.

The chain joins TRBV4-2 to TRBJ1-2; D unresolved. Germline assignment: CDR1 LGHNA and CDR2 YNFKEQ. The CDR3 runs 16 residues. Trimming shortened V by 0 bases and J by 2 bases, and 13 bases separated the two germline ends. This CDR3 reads CASSQDAAVHNYGYTF. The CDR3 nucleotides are TGTGCCAGCAGCCAAGATGCGGCAGTCCACAACTATGGCTACACCTTC.

This CDR3 reads CASSEFVRTNQPQHF. The DNA of the CDR3 is TGTGCCAGCAGTGAATTCGTTCGGACTAATCAGCCCCAGCATTTT. The V and J genes are TRBV6-1 and TRBJ1-5; D remains unclear. Per the germline V gene, CDR1 is MNHNS and CDR2 is SASEGT. With 2 bases removed from V and 4 bases from J, the gap between germline ends came to 12 bases. This CDR3 is 15 amino acids long.